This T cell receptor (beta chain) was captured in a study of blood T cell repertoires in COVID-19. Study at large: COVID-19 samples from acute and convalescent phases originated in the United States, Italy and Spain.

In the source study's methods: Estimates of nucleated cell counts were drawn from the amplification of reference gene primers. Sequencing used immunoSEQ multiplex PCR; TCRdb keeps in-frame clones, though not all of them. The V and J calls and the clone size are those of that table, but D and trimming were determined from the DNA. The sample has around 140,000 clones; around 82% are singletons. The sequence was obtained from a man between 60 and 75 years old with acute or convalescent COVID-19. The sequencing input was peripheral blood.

CDR3 residues: CASSPGQGRETQYF. Written as DNA, the CDR3 is TGTGCCAGCAGCCCGGGACAGGGACGGGAGACCCAGTACTTC. This chain joins TRBV11-3 and TRBJ2-5; 9 bases are a match to TRBD1. This CDR3 spans 14 amino acids. The germline V gene has CDR1 SGHNT and CDR2 YENEEA. With V trimmed by 5 bases and J by 5 bases, 6 bases remained unmatched.